The text below deals with one TCR beta chain. The antigen is unknown. A template switching step added UMIs, each with a 6-nucleotide sample barcode. Following a re-call of the 5' RACE reads, TCRdb has one entry per CDR3 protein and lacks DNA. The table lists 200,000 to 250,000 distinct CDR3 sequences. No sorting of T cells preceded isolation of total RNA from whole blood. The entry originates in a study of monozygotic twins with inflammatory bowel disease. The study, taken as a whole, reports: Especially with disease activity, IBD patients shared fewer clonotypes with others than healthy twins did. Compared with healthy co-twins, IBD patients showed reduced TCRbeta repertoire diversity by inverse Simpson.

CDR1 is SGHRS and CDR2 is YFSETQ in the germline V gene. The CDR3 spans 14 residues. The sequence derives from a human donor with ulcerative colitis or Crohn's disease, or a healthy co-twin of an affected twin (not recorded which). The chain has TRBV5-1 and TRBJ2-1; TCRdb's D call, TRBD2, is unchecked because there is no DNA. The sample taken for sequencing was blood. CDR3 protein: CASSRGGIYNEQFF. The entire variable domain, with the rest obtained from reference TRBV5-1 and TRBJ2-1, is as follows: KAGVTQTPRYLIKTRGQQVTLSCSPISGHRSVSWYQQTPGQGLQFLFEYFSETQRNKGNFPGRFSGRQFSNSRSEMNVSTLELGDSALYLCASSRGGIYNEQFFGPGTRLTVL.